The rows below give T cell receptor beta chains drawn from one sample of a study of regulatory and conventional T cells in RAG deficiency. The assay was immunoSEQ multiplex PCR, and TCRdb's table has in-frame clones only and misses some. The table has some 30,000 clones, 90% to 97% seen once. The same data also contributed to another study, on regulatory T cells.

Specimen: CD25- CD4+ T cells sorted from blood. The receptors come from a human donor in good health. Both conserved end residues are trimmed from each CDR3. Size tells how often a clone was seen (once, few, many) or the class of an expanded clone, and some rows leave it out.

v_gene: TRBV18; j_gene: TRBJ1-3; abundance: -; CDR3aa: ASSLDITTSGNTIY
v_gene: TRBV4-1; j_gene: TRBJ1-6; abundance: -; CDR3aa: ASSHQEDRDNSPLH
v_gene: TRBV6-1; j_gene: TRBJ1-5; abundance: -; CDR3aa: ASREQGLSNQPQH
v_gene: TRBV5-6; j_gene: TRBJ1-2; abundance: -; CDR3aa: ASSLARSYT
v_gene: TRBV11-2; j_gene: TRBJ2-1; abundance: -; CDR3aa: ASSGSTSVAGQF
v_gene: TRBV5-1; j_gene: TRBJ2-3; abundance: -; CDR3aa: ASSLEGTSGSTDTQY
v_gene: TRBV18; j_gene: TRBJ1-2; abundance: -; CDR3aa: ASSPLQGQYGYT
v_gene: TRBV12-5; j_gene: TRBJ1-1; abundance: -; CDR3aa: ASGLWHTDRVITEAF
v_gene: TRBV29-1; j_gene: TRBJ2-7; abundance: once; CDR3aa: SVTPRPDTQGLEQY
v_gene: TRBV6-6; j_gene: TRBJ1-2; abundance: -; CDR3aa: ASSPPAGTGSNGYT
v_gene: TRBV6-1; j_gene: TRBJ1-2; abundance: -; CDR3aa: ASSENSMNSNYGYT
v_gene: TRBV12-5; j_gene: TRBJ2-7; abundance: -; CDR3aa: ASGLPTLADRGYEQY
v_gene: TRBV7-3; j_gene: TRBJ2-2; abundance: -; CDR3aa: ASSLGQTNTGELF
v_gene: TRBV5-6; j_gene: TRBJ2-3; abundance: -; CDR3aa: ASSLFWTGGADTQY
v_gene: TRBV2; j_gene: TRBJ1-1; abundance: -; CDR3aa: ASSLDRINTEAF
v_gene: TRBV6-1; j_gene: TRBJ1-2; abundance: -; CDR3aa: ASSGPGEGYT
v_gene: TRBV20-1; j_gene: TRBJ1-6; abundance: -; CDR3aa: SARESTPLH
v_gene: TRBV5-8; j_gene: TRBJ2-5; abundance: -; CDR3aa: ASSLEGLVQETQY
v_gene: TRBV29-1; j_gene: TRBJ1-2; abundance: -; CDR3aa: SVEGQRYGGYT
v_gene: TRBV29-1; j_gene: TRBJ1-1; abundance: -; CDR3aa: SVAPNLNTEAF
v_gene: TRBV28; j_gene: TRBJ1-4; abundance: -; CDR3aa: ASWGRPTNEKLF
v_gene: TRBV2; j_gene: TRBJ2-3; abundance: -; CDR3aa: ASSVGGFTDTQY
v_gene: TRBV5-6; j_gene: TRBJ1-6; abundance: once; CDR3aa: ASSFPGRNSPLH
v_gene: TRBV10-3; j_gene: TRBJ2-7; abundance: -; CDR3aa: AISERTEKYSYEQY
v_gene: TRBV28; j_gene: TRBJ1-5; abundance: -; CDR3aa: ASSAASGKSNQPQH
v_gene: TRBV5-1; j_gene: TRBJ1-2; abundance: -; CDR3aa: ASSLQGAGGYT
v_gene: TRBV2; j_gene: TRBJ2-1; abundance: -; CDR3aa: ASSGGQGSYNEQF
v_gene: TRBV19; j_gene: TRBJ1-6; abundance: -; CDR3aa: ASRWSSYNSPLH
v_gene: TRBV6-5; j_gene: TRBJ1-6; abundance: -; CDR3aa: ASRADRVNSPLH
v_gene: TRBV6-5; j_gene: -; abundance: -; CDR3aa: ASKREGRAYEQY
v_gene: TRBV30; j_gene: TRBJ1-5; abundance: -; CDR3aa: AWRKQGVSNQPQH